This is a list of T cell receptor beta chains from one sample in a study of T cells after yellow fever vaccination. In TCRdb, the 5' RACE reads were re-called with MiXCR into one record per CDR3 protein. The data show fewer than 350,000 distinct CDR3 sequences, around 4% seen once. The sequencing here drew on PBMCs, taken on the day of the yellow fever booster vaccination. The receptor set was obtained from a young man who received the YFV17D yellow fever vaccine. Both conserved end residues are part of each CDR3. A D gene is named only where the DNA matches it firmly. Clone size is shown for a subset of rows, as once, few, many or a class of expanded clone.

NA | TRBJ2-6 | NA | TRBV5-1 | TGCGCCAGCAGAGTGGGTACGATGGCTGGGGCCAACGTCCTGACTTTC | CASRVGTMAGANVLTF
NA | TRBJ1-6 | NA | TRBV5-1 | TGCGCCAGCGCCCAAGGGACAACTACCAATTCACCCCTCCACTTT | CASAQGTTTNSPLHF
NA | TRBJ1-3 | few | TRBV7-9 | TGTGCCAGCAGCCCATGGGGGGTCGGCTCTGGAAACACCATATATTTT | CASSPWGVGSGNTIYF
NA | TRBJ2-1 | many | TRBV7-2 | TGTGCCAGCAGACAATTGGGGGCCGCCGGGATCTTC | CASRQLGAAGIF
NA | TRBJ1-2 | few | TRBV6-6 | TGTGCCAGCAGGATTACGTGGGACGTTTCCTATGGCTACACCTTC | CASRITWDVSYGYTF
NA | TRBJ1-4 | NA | TRBV5-1 | TGCGCCAGCAGCTTGGGAGTTACAACTAATGAAAAACTGTTTTTT | CASSLGVTTNEKLFF
NA | TRBJ1-2 | NA | TRBV10-3 | TGTGCCATCAGTGAGTCGGTTAACTATGGCTACACCTTC | CAISESVNYGYTF
NA | TRBJ1-5 | few | TRBV6-2/TRBV6-3 | TGTGCCAGCAAAAGCTCCGGGGGGCAAGGCCAGCCCCAGCATTTT | CASKSSGGQGQPQHF
NA | TRBJ2-7 | many | TRBV6-6 | TGTGCCAACAGTTACTCGAGTCAGAAAGGGTCCTACGAGCAGTACTTC | CANSYSSQKGSYEQYF
NA | TRBJ1-5 | many | TRBV12-3/TRBV12-4 | TGCCTGAGGGGGGGCTGGAGCAATCAGCCCCAGCATTTT | CLRGGWSNQPQHF
NA | TRBJ2-5 | NA | TRBV28 | TGTGCCAGCAGTCCTAGACAGAACCCCCAAGAGACCCAGTACTTC | CASSPRQNPQETQYF
NA | TRBJ2-3 | few | TRBV7-2 | TGTGCCAGCAGCTTGGTGGAAACAGATACGCAGTATTTT | CASSLVETDTQYF
TRBD2 | TRBJ2-5 | few | TRBV9 | TGTGCCAGCAGCGCCGTAGCGGGGGGGCGTGGGGAGACCCAGTACTTC | CASSAVAGGRGETQYF
NA | TRBJ1-6 | NA | TRBV5-1 | TGCGCCAGCAGGGCGAGGGATAATTCACCCCTCCACTTT | CASRARDNSPLHF
NA | TRBJ1-6 | many | TRBV5-1 | TGCGCCAGCAGCTTGGCAGGGAATCCGATAAATTCACCCCTCCACTTT | CASSLAGNPINSPLHF
NA | TRBJ1-1 | few | TRBV6-2/TRBV6-3 | TGTGCCAGCAGTACAACACCCCGGACAGCGAACACTGAAGCTTTCTTT | CASSTTPRTANTEAFF
NA | TRBJ2-4 | many | TRBV5-1 | TGCGCCAGCAACCGGGATGGAGCCAAACACATTCAGTACTTC | CASNRDGAKHIQYF
NA | TRBJ1-5 | NA | TRBV28 | TGTGCCAGCAAGGGAGGGATCAAGAGTAATCAGCCCCAGCATTTT | CASKGGIKSNQPQHF
NA | TRBJ1-6 | many | TRBV20-1 | TGCAGTGCTATTGTGGCAGAGCCTTTTAATTCACCCCTCCACTTT | CSAIVAEPFNSPLHF
TRBD1 | TRBJ2-7 | few | TRBV19 | TGTGCCAGCACCCCCTGGACAGGGTTACAGCAGTACTTC | CASTPWTGLQQYF
NA | TRBJ2-1 | many | TRBV6-1 | TGTGCCAGCAGCGCCCAGGGCCATGAGCAGTTCTTC | CASSAQGHEQFF
NA | TRBJ2-2 | many | TRBV20-1 | TGCAGTGCCCTCGGGTCCAGGGATCTGAACACCGGGGAGCTGTTTTTT | CSALGSRDLNTGELFF
TRBD2 | TRBJ2-1 | many | TRBV7-3 | TGTGCCAGCAGCTTAGCCCGGGGGGGCTACAATGAGCAGTTCTTC | CASSLARGGYNEQFF
TRBD2 | TRBJ2-1 | NA | TRBV4-2 | TGTGCCAGCAGCCAACGATCATCACTAGCGGGGTTAAATGAGCAGTTCTTC | CASSQRSSLAGLNEQFF
NA | TRBJ2-3 | NA | TRBV14 | TGTGCCAGCAGCCAAGTCTTCCGGGGCCCATATACAGATACGCAGTATTTT | CASSQVFRGPYTDTQYF
NA | TRBJ2-7 | many | TRBV7-9 | TGTGCCAGCAGCTTAGAAGGGGCTCCTTCCTACGAGCAGTACTTC | CASSLEGAPSYEQYF
NA | TRBJ2-7 | NA | TRBV5-1 | TGCGCCAGCAGCTTGGCCACCGGTGCATCCTTCTACGAGCAGTACTTC | CASSLATGASFYEQYF
NA | TRBJ2-5 | many | TRBV5-1 | TGCGCCAGCAGCAAGGACGGACTGCAAGAGACCCAGTACTTC | CASSKDGLQETQYF
TRBD2 | TRBJ2-2 | NA | TRBV5-1 | TGCGCCAGCAGCCCATTTAGCGGGTCGAACACCGGGGAGCTGTTTTTT | CASSPFSGSNTGELFF
TRBD2 | TRBJ2-3 | many | TRBV5-1 | TGCGCCAGCAGCCCTGAGCGGGGGAGCACAGATACGCAGTATTTT | CASSPERGSTDTQYF
NA | TRBJ2-2 | NA | TRBV11-1 | TGTGCCAGCAGCTTAGACCTCATTGGGGAGCTGTTTTTT | CASSLDLIGELFF
NA | TRBJ1-6 | few | TRBV4-1 | TGCGCCAGCAGCCAAGTCTCGTACGGACGAAATAATTCACCCCTCCACTTT | CASSQVSYGRNNSPLHF
NA | TRBJ2-3 | NA | TRBV7-9 | TGTGCCAGCAGCTTTACTCCCTCGGGAGATACGCAGTATTTT | CASSFTPSGDTQYF
TRBD1 | TRBJ2-2 | few | TRBV13 | TGTGCCAGCAGCTTACAGAGGACAGGGATGAACACCGGGGAGCTGTTTTTT | CASSLQRTGMNTGELFF
NA | TRBJ2-1 | many | TRBV5-1 | TGCGCCAGCAGCTTGTCGCAGGGCAGCTACAATGAGCAGTTCTTC | CASSLSQGSYNEQFF